This T cell receptor (beta chain) came from a study of blood T cell repertoires in COVID-19. Study summary: From the United States, Italy and Spain came samples of acute and convalescent COVID-19. T cells, B-cell-depleted T cells, or PBMCs provided the cDNA or gDNA that served as material.

In germline, CDR1 is SGHVS, CDR2 FQNEAQ. The CDR3 consists of 15 residues. V lost 2 bases and J 1 base, leaving 11 bases between the germline ends. Per the original methods: Estimates of nucleated cell counts were drawn from the amplification of reference gene primers. Sequencing used immunoSEQ multiplex PCR; TCRdb keeps in-frame clones, though not all of them. The V and J calls and clone size are taken from that table; D and trimming were inferred from the DNA. The repertoire consists of 300,000 to 400,000 clones, with 70% to 90% occurring once and the leading ten covering about 0.89%. Individuals drawn from 20 to 30 US areas were roughly 18 to 95 years old.

The TCR comes from a woman aged 25-40 years with acute COVID-19. The sample comprised PBMCs or T cells enriched from blood (not recorded which). The chain has TRBV7-8 and TRBJ1-1; no clear D. CDR3 nucleotide sequence: TGTGCCAGCAGCTTAACGGGCGGGAGGAACACTGAAGCTTTCTTT. Translated: CASSLTGGRNTEAFF.